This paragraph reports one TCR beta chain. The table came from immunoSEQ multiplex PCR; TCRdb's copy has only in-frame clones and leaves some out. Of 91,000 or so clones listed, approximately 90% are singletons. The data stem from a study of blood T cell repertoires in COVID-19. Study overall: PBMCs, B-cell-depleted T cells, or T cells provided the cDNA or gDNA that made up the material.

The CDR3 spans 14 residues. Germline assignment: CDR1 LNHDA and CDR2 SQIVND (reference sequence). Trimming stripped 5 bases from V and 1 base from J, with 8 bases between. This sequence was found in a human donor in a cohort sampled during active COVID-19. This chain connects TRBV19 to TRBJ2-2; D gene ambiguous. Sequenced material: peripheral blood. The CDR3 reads CASSFSLNTGELFF. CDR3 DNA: TGTGCCAGTAGTTTCTCTCTGAACACCGGGGAGCTGTTTTTT.